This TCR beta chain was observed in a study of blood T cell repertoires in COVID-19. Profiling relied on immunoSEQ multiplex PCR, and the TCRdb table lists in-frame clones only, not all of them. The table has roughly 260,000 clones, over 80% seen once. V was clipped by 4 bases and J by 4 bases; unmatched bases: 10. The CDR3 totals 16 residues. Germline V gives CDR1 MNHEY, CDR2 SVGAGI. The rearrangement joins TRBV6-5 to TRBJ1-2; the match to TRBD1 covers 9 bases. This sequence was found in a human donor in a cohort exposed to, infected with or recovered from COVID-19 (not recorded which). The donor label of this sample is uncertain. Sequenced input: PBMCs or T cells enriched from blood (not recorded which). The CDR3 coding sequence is TGTGCCAGCAGTTTTTCCAACAGGGGGCTTGGCTATGGCTACACCTTC. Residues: CASSFSNRGLGYGYTF.